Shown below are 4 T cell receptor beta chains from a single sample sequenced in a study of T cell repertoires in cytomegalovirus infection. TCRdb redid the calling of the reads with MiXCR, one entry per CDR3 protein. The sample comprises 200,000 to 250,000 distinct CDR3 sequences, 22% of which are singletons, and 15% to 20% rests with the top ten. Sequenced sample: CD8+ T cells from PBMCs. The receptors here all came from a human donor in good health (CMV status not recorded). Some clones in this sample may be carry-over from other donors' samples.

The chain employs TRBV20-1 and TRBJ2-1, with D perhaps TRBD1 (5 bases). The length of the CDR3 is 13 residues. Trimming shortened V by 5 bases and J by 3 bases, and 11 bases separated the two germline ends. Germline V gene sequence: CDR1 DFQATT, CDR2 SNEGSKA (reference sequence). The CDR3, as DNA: TGCAGTGCTGACGAGACAGACTACAATGAGCAGTTCTTC. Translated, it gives CSADETDYNEQFF.

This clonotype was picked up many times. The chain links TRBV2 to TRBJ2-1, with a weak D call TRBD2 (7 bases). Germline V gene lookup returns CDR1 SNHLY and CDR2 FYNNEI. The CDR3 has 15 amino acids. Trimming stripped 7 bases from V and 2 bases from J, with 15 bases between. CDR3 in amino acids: CASTLGGGPYNEQFF. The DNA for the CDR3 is TGTGCCAGCACTTTAGGGGGGGGCCCCTACAATGAGCAGTTCTTC.

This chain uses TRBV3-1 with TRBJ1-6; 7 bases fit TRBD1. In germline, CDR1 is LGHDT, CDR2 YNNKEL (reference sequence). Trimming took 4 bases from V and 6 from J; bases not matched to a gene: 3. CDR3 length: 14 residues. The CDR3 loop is CASSPTGFNSPLHF. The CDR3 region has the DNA TGTGCCAGCAGCCCGACAGGGTTTAATTCACCCCTCCACTTT.

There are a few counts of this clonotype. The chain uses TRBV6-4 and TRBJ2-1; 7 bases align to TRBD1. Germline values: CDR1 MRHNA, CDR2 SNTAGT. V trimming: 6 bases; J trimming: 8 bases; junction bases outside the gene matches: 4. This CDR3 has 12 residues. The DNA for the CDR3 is TGTGCCAGCAGCCCGACAGGGCATGAGCAGTTCTTC. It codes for CASSPTGHEQFF.